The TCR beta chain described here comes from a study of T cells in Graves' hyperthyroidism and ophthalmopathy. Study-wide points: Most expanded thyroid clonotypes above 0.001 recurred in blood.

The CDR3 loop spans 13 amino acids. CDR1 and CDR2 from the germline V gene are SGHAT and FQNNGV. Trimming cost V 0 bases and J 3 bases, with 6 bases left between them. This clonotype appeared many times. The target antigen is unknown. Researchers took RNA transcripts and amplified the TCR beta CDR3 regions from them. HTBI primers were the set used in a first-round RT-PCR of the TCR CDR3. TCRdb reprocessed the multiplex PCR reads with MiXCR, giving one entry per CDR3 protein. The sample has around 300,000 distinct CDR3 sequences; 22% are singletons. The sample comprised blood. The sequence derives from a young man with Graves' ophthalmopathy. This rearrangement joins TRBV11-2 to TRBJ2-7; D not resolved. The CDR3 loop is CASSLEVLYEQYF. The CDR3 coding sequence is TGTGCCAGCAGCTTAGAGGTTCTCTACGAGCAGTACTTC.